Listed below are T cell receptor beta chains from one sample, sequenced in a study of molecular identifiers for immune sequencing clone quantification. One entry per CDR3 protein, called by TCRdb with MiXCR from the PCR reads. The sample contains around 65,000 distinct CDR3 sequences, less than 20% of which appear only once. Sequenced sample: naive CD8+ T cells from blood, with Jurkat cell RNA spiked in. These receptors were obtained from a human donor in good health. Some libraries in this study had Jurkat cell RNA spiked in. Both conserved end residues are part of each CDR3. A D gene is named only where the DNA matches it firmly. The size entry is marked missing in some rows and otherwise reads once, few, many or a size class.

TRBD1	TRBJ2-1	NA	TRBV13	TGTGCCAGCAGCCACCGGACAGGGGGCTTCTACAATGAGCAGTTCTTC	CASSHRTGGFYNEQFF
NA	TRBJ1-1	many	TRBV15	TGTGCCACCAGCGGGTCGGCTTGGACTGAAGCTTTCTTT	CATSGSAWTEAFF
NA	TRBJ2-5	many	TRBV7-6	TGTGCCAGCAGCTCTAATCTCCTCCAAGAGACCCAGTACTTC	CASSSNLLQETQYF
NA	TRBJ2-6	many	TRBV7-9	TGTGCCAGCAGCCAACTGCGGGCCGATCTACCTGGGGCCAACGTCCTGACTTTC	CASSQLRADLPGANVLTF
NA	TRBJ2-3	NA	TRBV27	TGTGCCAGCAGTTTATACGGGGGAGTAACAGATACGCAGTATTTT	CASSLYGGVTDTQYF
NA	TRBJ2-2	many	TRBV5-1	TGCGCCAGCAGCTTGGCGATTAGAGGACCCCCCGGGGAGCTGTTTTTT	CASSLAIRGPPGELFF
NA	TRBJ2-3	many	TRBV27	TGTGCCAGCAGACAGGGTGGGGGCCGAGATACGCAGTATTTT	CASRQGGGRDTQYF
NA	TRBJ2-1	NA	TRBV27	TGTGCCAGCAGGGGGTTGGAGGTGCTCTACAATGAGCAGTTCTTC	CASRGLEVLYNEQFF
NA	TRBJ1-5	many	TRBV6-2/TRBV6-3	TGTGCCGCGGTGGGATCTACCAATCAGCCCCAGCATTTT	CAAVGSTNQPQHF
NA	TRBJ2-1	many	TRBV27	TGTGCCAGCAGTTTACAAGGTCCCAATGAGCAGTTCTTC	CASSLQGPNEQFF
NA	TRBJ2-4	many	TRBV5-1	TGCGCCAGCAGCTTGAGTAGCGAAAACATTCAGTACTTC	CASSLSSENIQYF
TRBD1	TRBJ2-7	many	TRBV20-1	TGCAGTGCTAGAGATGAACAGGGGGAGGACGAGCAGTACTTC	CSARDEQGEDEQYF
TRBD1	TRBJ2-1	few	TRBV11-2	TGTGCCAGCAGGTCACTAAGTACAGGGGCCTCCTACAATGAGCAGTTCTTC	CASRSLSTGASYNEQFF
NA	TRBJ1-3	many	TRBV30	TGTGCCTGGAGTGTGACTGGAAACACCATATATTTT	CAWSVTGNTIYF
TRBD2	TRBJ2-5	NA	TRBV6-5	TGTGCCAGCAGTTACGGGGGGCTAGCGGGAGGTGATGAGACCCAGTACTTC	CASSYGGLAGGDETQYF
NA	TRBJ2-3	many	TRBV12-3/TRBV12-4	TGTGCCAGCAGTTTCGGGGCGGCGGAGGCGCAGTATTTT	CASSFGAAEAQYF
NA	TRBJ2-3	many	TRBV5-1	TGCGCCAGCAGCTTGGTCGGGCTCACAGATACGCAGTATTTT	CASSLVGLTDTQYF
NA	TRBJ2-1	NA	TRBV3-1	TGTGCCAGCAGCCTGGGTCAAGCGGTAAACAATGAGCAGTTCTTC	CASSLGQAVNNEQFF
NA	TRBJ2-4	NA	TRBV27	TGTGCCAGCAGTTTATCCTCTAATTTAAACATTCAGTACTTC	CASSLSSNLNIQYF
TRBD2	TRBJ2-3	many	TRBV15	TGTGCCACCGGTCCGACGCTAGCGGGAGCGTGGGGGACAGATACGCAGTATTTT	CATGPTLAGAWGTDTQYF
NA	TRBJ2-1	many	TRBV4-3	TGCGCCAGCAGCCAGACTAAACCCGAGAGCTCCTACAATGAGCAGTTCTTC	CASSQTKPESSYNEQFF
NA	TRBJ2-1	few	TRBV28	TGTGCCAGCACCGGAGGGCAGGGAATCATCTACAATGAGCAGTTCTTC	CASTGGQGIIYNEQFF
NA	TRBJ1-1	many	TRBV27	TGTGCCAGCAACAGGGTTAATCGTGACACTGAAGCTTTCTTT	CASNRVNRDTEAFF
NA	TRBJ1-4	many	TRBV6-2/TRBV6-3	TGTGCCAGCAGTTACCGGACCGCAACTAATGAAAAACTGTTTTTT	CASSYRTATNEKLFF
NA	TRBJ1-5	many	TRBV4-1	TGCGCCAGCAGCCAAGCACCATATAGCAATCAGCCCCAGCATTTT	CASSQAPYSNQPQHF
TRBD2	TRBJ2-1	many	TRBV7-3	TGTGCCAGCAGCTTAATGGCGGGAGGGGGCGATGAGCAGTCCTTC	CASSLMAGGGDEQSF
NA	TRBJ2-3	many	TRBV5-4	TGTGCCAGCAGACCTACAGGGCCATACACAGATACGCAGTATTTT	CASRPTGPYTDTQYF
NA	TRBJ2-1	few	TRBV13	TGTGCCAGCGGAGGGGATTCCGGAAATGAGCAGTTCTTC	CASGGDSGNEQFF
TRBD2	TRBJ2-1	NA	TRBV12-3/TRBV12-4	TGTGCCAGCAGTCCGGGACTAGCGGGGGCTAAAGAAAACTACAATGAGCAGTTCTTC	CASSPGLAGAKENYNEQFF
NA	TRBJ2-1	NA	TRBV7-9	TGTGCCAGCAGCTCCCAGGGGGGTGGGACCTACAATGAGCAGTTCTTC	CASSSQGGGTYNEQFF
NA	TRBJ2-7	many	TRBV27	TGTGCCAGCAGCTTAGGGCAATCCTACGAGCAGTACTTC	CASSLGQSYEQYF
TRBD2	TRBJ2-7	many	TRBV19	TGTGCCAGTAGTAAACAGCGGGAGTCCGGTTACGAGCAGTACTTC	CASSKQRESGYEQYF
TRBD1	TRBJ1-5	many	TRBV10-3	TGTGCCATCAGTCCCGGGACAGAGATAACCCAGCATTTT	CAISPGTEITQHF
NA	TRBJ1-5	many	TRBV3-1	TGTGCCAGCAGCCAAGGAGGGGCAGGGCGTTTTGGCAATCAGCCCCAGCATTTT	CASSQGGAGRFGNQPQHF
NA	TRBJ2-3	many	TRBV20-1	TGCAGTGCTAGGCCAAGGTCCTCCACAGATACGCAGTATTTT	CSARPRSSTDTQYF
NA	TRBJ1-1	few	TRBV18	TGTGCCAGCTCACATGGGGAGGACACTGAAGCTTTCTTT	CASSHGEDTEAFF
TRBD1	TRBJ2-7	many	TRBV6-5	TGTGCCAGCAGTCACCTCACCGGGACAGCCTCCTACGAGCAGTACTTC	CASSHLTGTASYEQYF
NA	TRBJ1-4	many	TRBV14	TGTGCCAGCAGCCAAGGGGGGCTCCAACGAGAACTGTTTTTT	CASSQGGLQRELFF
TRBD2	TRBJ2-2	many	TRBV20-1	TGCAGTGCTAGCACTAGCGGGAGGGCCTCACGGGGCACCGGGGAGCTGTTTTTT	CSASTSGRASRGTGELFF
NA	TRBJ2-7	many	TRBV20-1	TGCAGTGCTAGAGATCCCACTAGCCGAATACCCTACGAGCAGTACTTC	CSARDPTSRIPYEQYF
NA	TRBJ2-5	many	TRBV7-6	TGTGCCAGCAGCTTAGTCTGGGGGGAGTACCAAGAGACCCAGTACTTC	CASSLVWGEYQETQYF
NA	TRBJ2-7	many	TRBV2	TGTGCCAGCAGTGAAGCAAGCAGGACCAGCTCCTACGAGCAGTACTTC	CASSEASRTSSYEQYF
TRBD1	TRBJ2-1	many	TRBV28	TGTGCCACCGTCCCGGGACAGCCAGGTGAGCAGTTCTTC	CATVPGQPGEQFF
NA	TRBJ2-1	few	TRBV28	TGTGCCAGCAGTTTATTGGTCGGAAAGGGCAATGAGCAGTTCTTC	CASSLLVGKGNEQFF
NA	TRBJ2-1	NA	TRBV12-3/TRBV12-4	TGTGCCAGCAGTTTAAACGGCGGAGCCTACAATGAGCAGTTCTTC	CASSLNGGAYNEQFF
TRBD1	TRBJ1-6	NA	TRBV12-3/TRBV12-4	TGTGCCAGCAGACCGGGACAGGGTAATTCACCCCTCCACTTT	CASRPGQGNSPLHF
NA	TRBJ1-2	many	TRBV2	TGTGCCAGCCGCGATGAACAGGGAAGAGGCTACACCTTC	CASRDEQGRGYTF
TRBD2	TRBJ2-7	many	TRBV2	TGTGCCAGCGGACCAACTAGCGGGAGGGCCGGCTACGAGCAGTACTTC	CASGPTSGRAGYEQYF
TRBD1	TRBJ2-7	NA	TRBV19	TGTGCCAGTAGTATAAACAGGGGATCCGAGCAGTACTTC	CASSINRGSEQYF
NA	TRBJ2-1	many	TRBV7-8	TGTGCCAGCAGCTTTGTTACCCACAATGAGCAGTTCTTC	CASSFVTHNEQFF
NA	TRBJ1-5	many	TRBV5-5	TGTGCCAGCAGCGTGAGGGTACTGGGGCAGCCCCAGCATTTT	CASSVRVLGQPQHF
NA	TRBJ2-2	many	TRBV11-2	TGTGCCAGCAGCTTAGTTAATACCGGTGGGGCCCCCTTGGCCGGGGAGCTGTTTTTT	CASSLVNTGGAPLAGELFF
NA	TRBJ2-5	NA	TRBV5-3	TGTGCCAGCGGTATTCGGAACACCACCTCCTGGGTAGAGACCCAGTACTTC	CASGIRNTTSWVETQYF
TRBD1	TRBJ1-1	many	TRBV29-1	TGCAGCGTTGAAGTTCGGACAGGGATGGAAGCTTTCTTT	CSVEVRTGMEAFF
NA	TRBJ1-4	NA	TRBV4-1	TGCGCCAGCAGCCAAGGTCCTCCCCCGTTGAATGAAAAACTGTTTTTT	CASSQGPPPLNEKLFF
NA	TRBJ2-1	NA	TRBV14	TGTGCCAGCGGCCAAGTGAGGAGTGGATGGGATGAGCAGTTCTTC	CASGQVRSGWDEQFF
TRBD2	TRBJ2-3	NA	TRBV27	TGTGCCAGCAGTTCCCTACTAGCGGGAGGGATGGATACGCAGTATTTT	CASSSLLAGGMDTQYF
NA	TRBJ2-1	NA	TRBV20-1	TGCAGTGCTAGAGTCGGGGCGGTTACCTACAATGAGCAGTTCTTC	CSARVGAVTYNEQFF